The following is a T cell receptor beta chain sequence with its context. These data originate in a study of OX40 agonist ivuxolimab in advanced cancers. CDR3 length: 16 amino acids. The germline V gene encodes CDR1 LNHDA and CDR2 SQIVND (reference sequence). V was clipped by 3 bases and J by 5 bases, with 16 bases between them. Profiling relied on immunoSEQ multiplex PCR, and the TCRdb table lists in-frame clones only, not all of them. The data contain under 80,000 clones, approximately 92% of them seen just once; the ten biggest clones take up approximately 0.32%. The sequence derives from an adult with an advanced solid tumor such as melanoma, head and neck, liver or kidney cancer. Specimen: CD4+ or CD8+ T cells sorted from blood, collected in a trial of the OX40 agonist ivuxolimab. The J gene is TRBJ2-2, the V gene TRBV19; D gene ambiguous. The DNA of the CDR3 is TGTGCCAGTAGTATCTCAGGCCAGAGAAGGACCGGGGAGCTGTTTTTT. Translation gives CASSISGQRRTGELFF.